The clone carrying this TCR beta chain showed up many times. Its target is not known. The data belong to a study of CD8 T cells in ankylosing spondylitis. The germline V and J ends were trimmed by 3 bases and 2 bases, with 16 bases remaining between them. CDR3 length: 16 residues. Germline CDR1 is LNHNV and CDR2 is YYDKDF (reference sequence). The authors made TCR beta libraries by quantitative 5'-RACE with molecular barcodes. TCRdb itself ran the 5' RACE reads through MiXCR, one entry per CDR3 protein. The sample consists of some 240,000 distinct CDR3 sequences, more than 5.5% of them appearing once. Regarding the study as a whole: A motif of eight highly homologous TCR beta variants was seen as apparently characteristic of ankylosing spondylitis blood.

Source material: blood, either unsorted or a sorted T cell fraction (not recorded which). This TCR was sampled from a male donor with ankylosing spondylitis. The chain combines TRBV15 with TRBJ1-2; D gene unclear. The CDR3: CATSRLPVGPNYGYTF. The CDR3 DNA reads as TGTGCCACCAGCAGGCTCCCCGTGGGTCCGAACTATGGCTACACCTTC. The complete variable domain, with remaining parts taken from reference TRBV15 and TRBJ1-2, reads DAMVIQNPRYQVTQFGKPVTLSCSQTLNHNVMYWYQQKSSQAPKLLFHYYDKDFNNEADTPDNFQSRRPNTSFCFLDIRSPGLGDTAMYLCATSRLPVGPNYGYTFGSGTRLTVV.